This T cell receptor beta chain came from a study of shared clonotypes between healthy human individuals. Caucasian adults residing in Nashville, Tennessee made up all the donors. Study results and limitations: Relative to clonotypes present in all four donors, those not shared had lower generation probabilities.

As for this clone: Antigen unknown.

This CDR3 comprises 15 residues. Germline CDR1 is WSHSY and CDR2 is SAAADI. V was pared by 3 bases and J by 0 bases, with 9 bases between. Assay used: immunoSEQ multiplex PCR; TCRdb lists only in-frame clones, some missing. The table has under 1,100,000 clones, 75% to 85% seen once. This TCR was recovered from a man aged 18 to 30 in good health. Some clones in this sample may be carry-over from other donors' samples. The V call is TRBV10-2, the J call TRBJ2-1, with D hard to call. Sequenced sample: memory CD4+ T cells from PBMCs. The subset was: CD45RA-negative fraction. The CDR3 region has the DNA TGCGCCAGCAGTGAAGGCTTTAACTCCTACAATGAGCAGTTCTTC. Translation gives CASSEGFNSYNEQFF.